Reported below is one T cell receptor beta chain. The clone's antigen remains unknown. Per-base qualities were not stored, and no clone one base away is much larger. This specimen comes from a study of T cell repertoires in cytomegalovirus infection (dated by TCRdb to between 2018 and 2020). About the study as a whole: Peptide stimulations targeted recently identified HLA-C-restricted CMV epitopes, whose presentation resists viral immunomodulation, together with well-studied HLA-B-restricted epitopes. Because public TCR beta signatures pointed to carriage of CMV infection together with the matching HLA type, the HLA type of each donor mattered for the analysis.

Results and caveats for the whole study, not just this receptor: The ex vivo response was dominated by HLA-C-restricted CMV-specific TCR beta clonotypes, which also provided the single most frequent clonotype in two of eight donors. Carriers of CMV infection plus the relevant HLA type were discriminated by the cumulative frequency of public TCR beta family members in the study cohort and in an independent approximately 360-donor cohort.

The treatment or condition label, read with the paper, signifies: in vitro stimulation with specific CMV peptide epitopes to enrich CMV-specific T cells. From the germline V gene, CDR1 is LGHNT and CDR2 is FRNRAP. A distance of 19 bases separates the germline ends of V and J, which lose 1 base and 6 bases respectively. Reading from cysteine to phenylalanine, the CDR3 counts 17 amino acids. The retained sequence is limited to the CDR3, 51 bases, with the frame set at the first base. The instrument given in TCRdb is Illumina HiSeq 1500. TCRdb took the public reads, trimmed them with fastp at Q25, ran MiXCR for clone calling and kept in-frame beta chains. Identical CDR3 proteins give one entry, which carries the most common genes and DNA. This sample holds 450,000 to 600,000 distinct CDR3 sequences; roughly 34% were observed only once. The ten largest clones capture roughly a sixth of the sample.

This sample comprised cultured PBMCs, obtained from culture after CMV antigen stimulation. In this chain, TRBV12-5 is recombined with TRBJ2-1, with the D gene possibly TRBD1 or TRBD2, each one fitting 6 bases. The clonotype was recovered from a human donor in good health (CMV status not recorded). Some clones in this sample may be carry-over from other donors' samples. The CDR3 here reads CASGLDPTGRDGNEQFF. The bases are TGTGCTAGTGGTTTGGATCCTACAGGGCGGGATGGCAATGAGCAGTTCTTC.